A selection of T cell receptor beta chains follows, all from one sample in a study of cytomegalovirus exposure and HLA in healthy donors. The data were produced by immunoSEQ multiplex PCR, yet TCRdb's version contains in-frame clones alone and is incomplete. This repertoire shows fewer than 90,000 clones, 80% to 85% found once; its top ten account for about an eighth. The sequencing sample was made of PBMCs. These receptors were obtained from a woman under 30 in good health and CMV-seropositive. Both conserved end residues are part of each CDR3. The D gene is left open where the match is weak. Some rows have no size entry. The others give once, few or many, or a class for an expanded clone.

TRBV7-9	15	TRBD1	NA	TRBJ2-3	CASSHTTGATDTQYF	TGTGCCAGCAGCCATACGACAGGGGCAACTGATACGCAGTATTTT
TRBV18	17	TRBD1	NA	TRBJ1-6	CASSRNGQDKYNSPLHF	TGTGCCAGCTCACGGAACGGACAGGATAAGTATAATTCACCCCTCCACTTT
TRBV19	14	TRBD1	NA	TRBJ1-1	CASSIQGAGTEAFF	TGTGCCAGTAGTATACAGGGGGCGGGCACTGAAGCTTTCTTT
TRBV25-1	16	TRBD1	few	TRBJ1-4	CASSLGTGKTNEKLFF	TGTGCCAGCAGTCTCGGGACAGGGAAAACTAATGAAAAACTGTTTTTT
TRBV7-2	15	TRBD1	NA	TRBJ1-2	CASSPGTGGGYGYTF	TGTGCCAGCAGCCCCGGGACAGGGGGTGGTTATGGCTACACCTTC
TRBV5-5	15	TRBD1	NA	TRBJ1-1	CASSTFQGVNTEAFF	TGTGCCAGCAGCACATTTCAGGGGGTGAACACTGAAGCTTTCTTT
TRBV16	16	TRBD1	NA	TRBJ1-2	CASSQFQVGQGNGYTF	TGTGCCAGCAGCCAATTCCAGGTCGGACAGGGAAATGGCTACACCTTC
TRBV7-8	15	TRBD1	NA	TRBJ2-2	CASSPYTGESGELFF	TGTGCCAGCAGCCCCTACACAGGGGAGTCCGGGGAGCTGTTTTTT
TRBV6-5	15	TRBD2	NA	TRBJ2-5	CASSRWRGGRETQYF	TGTGCCAGCAGCAGGTGGCGGGGGGGCCGGGAGACCCAGTACTTC
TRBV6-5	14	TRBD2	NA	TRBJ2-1	CASRLAGAYNEQFF	TGTGCCAGCAGACTAGCGGGGGCCTACAATGAGCAGTTCTTC
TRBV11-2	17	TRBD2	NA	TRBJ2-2	CASSSSGLAGWTGELFF	TGTGCCAGCAGCTCGAGCGGACTAGCGGGGTGGACCGGGGAGCTGTTTTTT
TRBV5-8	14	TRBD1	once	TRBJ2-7	CASSWDRSTYEQYF	TGTGCCAGCAGCTGGGACAGATCTACCTACGAGCAGTACTTC
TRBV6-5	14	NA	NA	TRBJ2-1	CASSYGGVGNEQFF	TGTGCCAGCAGTTACGGCGGGGTAGGGAATGAGCAGTTCTTC
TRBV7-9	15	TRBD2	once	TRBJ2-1	CASSSRLAVGNEQFF	TGTGCCAGCAGCTCCCGACTAGCGGTGGGCAATGAGCAGTTCTTC
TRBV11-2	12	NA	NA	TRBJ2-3	CASSMRTDTQYF	TGTGCCAGCAGCATGAGGACAGATACGCAGTATTTT
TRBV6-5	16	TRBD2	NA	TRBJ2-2	CASSYRGGRNTGELFF	TGTGCCAGCAGTTACCGGGGGGGACGGAACACCGGGGAGCTGTTTTTT
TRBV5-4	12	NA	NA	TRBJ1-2	CASSGGKGGYTF	TGTGCCAGCAGCGGGGGCAAGGGGGGCTACACCTTC
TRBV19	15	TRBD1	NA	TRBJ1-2	CASSTPLGTAYGYTF	TGTGCCAGTAGTACTCCTCTCGGGACAGCCTATGGCTACACCTTC
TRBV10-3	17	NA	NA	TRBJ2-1	CAISESWGPGSYNEQFF	TGTGCCATCAGTGAGTCTTGGGGGCCGGGGTCCTACAATGAGCAGTTCTTC
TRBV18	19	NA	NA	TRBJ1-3	CASSPRGLRRIPHGDTIYF	TGTGCCAGCTCACCACGTGGTCTGCGAAGGATCCCCCACGGAGACACCATATATTTT
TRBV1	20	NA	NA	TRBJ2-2	CTSSQTGTGPPSLNTGELFF	TGCACCAGCAGCCAAACCGGGACAGGGCCCCCTTCTTTGAACACCGGGGAGCTGTTTTTT
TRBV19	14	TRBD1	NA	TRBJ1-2	CASSPRDRGNGYTF	TGTGCCAGTAGTCCCCGGGACAGGGGGAATGGCTACACCTTC
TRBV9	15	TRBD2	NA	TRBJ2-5	CASSPTSGIQETQYF	TGTGCCAGCAGCCCGACTAGCGGGATACAAGAGACCCAGTACTTC
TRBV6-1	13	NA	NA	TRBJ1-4	CASGSEGREKLFF	TGTGCCAGCGGTTCAGAGGGTAGGGAAAAACTGTTTTTT
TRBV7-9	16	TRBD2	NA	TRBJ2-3	CASSLGTSGFTDTQYF	TGTGCCAGCAGCTTAGGGACTAGCGGGTTCACAGATACGCAGTATTTT